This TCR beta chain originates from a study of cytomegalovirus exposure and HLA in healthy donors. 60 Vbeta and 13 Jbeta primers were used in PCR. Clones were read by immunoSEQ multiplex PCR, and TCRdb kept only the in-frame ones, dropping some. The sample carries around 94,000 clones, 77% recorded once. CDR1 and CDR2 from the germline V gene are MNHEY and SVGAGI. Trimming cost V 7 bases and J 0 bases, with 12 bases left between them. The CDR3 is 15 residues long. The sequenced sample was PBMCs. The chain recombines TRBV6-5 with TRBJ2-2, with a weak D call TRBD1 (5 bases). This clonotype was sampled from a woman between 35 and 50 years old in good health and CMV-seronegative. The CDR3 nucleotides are TGTGCCAGCACCCCTGGGGCGTCGAACACCGGGGAGCTGTTTTTT. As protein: CASTPGASNTGELFF.